The 19 T cell receptor beta chains listed next were all sequenced from one sample in a study of monozygotic twins with inflammatory bowel disease. TCRdb reprocessed the 5' RACE reads and reports one entry per CDR3 protein, with no DNA. This table lists approximately 300,000 distinct CDR3 sequences. The source material was blood. These TCRs come from a human donor with ulcerative colitis or Crohn's disease, or a healthy co-twin of an affected twin (not recorded which).

V gene TRBV13 combines with J gene TRBJ2-7; the D call from TCRdb, TRBD2, cannot be confirmed without DNA. The V gene's germline CDR1 is PRHDT and CDR2 FYEKMQ (reference sequence). This CDR3 spans 15 amino acids. The CDR3 protein is CASSLDLAGYYEQYF. The entire variable domain, with the rest obtained from reference TRBV13 and TRBJ2-7, is as follows: AAGVIQSPRHLIKEKRETATLKCYPIPRHDTVYWYQQGPGQDPQFLISFYEKMQSDKGSIPDRFSAQQFSDYHSELNMSSLELGDSALYFCASSLDLAGYYEQYFGPGTRLTVT.

This chain joins TRBV7-3 and TRBJ2-3; TCRdb selects TRBD2, and the lack of DNA leaves this call unchecked. This CDR3 comprises 15 residues. CDR1 and CDR2 from the germline V gene are SGHTA and FQGTGA. The chain's CDR3 is CASSQLAGATDTQYF.

The rearrangement joins TRBV5-1 to TRBJ2-3. CDR3 size: 14 residues. Per the germline V gene, CDR1 is SGHRS and CDR2 is YFSETQ. CDR3 region: CASSLDLNTDTQYF.

The chain employs TRBV20-1 and TRBJ1-5; TCRdb's assignment of TRBD1 cannot be checked, as there is no DNA. The CDR3 has 14 amino acids. The V gene's germline CDR1 is DFQATT and CDR2 SNEGSKA (reference sequence). The CDR3 region is CSASPGTGSQPQHF.

The V gene is TRBV7-8, the J gene TRBJ1-6; no DNA is available, so the TRBD1 call from TCRdb remains unchecked. CDR1 and CDR2 (germline): SGHVS, FQNEAQ. The CDR3 sequence is 12 residues long. The CDR3 sequence is CASSFRDSPLHF. Full variable domain (remainder filled in from reference TRBV7-8 and TRBJ1-6): GAGVSQSPRYKVAKRGQDVALRCDPISGHVSLFWYQQALGQGPEFLTYFQNEAQLDKSGLPSDRFFAERPEGSVSTLKIQRTQQEDSAVYLCASSFRDSPLHFGNGTRLTVT.

The chain carries TRBV29-1 and TRBJ1-4; there is no DNA to check the TCRdb D call of TRBD1. The germline gives CDR1 SQVTM, CDR2 ANQGSEA. This CDR3 is built from 16 residues. CDR3 protein: CSVLGTGYRTNEKLFF.

J is TRBJ2-3 and V is TRBV7-2; TCRdb proposes TRBD1, but this gene call is untestable without DNA. This CDR3 contains 12 residues. Germline V gene lookup returns CDR1 SGHTA and CDR2 FQGNSA. CDR3 residues: CASGSDRGSKYF.

The rearrangement joins TRBV7-2 to TRBJ2-6. This CDR3 is 15 amino acids long. Per germline, CDR1 SGHTA and CDR2 FQGNSA. CDR3 residues: CASSLGSSGANVLTF. The full variable domain, in which reference TRBV7-2 and TRBJ2-6 provide the parts outside the CDR3, is GAGVSQSPSNKVTEKGKDVELRCDPISGHTALYWYRQSLGQGLEFLIYFQGNSAPDKSGLPSDRFSAERTGGSVSTLTIQRTQQEDSAVYLCASSLGSSGANVLTFGAGSRLTVL.

The rearrangement joins TRBV11-2 to TRBJ2-2; TCRdb outputs TRBD1, but without DNA this stays unchecked. Germline V lookup: CDR1 SGHAT, CDR2 FQNNGV. This CDR3 contains 15 residues. This CDR3 is CASSSGTGWTGELFF.

V usage is TRBV20-1 and J usage is TRBJ2-4; there is no DNA to check the TCRdb D call of TRBD1. Germline CDR1 DFQATT, CDR2 SNEGSKA (reference sequence). This CDR3 region has 17 residues. The CDR3 reads CSAIGQGILLAKNIQYF.

The chain's CDR3 is CASSLTPAYNEQFF. V usage is TRBV7-3 and J usage is TRBJ2-1; without DNA, the TCRdb call of TRBD1 cannot be checked. The germline gives CDR1 SGHTA, CDR2 FQGTGA. This CDR3 has 14 residues. The full variable domain, in which reference TRBV7-3 and TRBJ2-1 provide the parts outside the CDR3, is GAGVSQTPSNKVTEKGKYVELRCDPISGHTALYWYRQSLGQGPEFLIYFQGTGAADDSGLPNDRFFAVRPEGSVSTLKIQRTERGDSAVYLCASSLTPAYNEQFFGPGTRLTVL.

The CDR3 reads CASSPGGQPYNSPLHF. V is TRBV19 and J is TRBJ1-6; there is no DNA to check the TCRdb D call of TRBD1. This CDR3 has 16 amino acids. Germline CDR1 reads LNHDA; CDR2 reads SQIVND (reference sequence).

The chain joins TRBV7-8 to TRBJ1-4; TCRdb's D call of TRBD1 is untestable without DNA. CDR1 and CDR2 from the germline V gene are SGHVS and FQNEAQ. This CDR3 region has 18 residues. CDR3 region: CASSLYTDRGSANEKLFF.

The J gene is TRBJ2-5, the V gene TRBV5-5; TCRdb calls TRBD1, which cannot be checked without DNA. CDR3 length: 17 residues. Germline values: CDR1 SGHKS, CDR2 YYEKEE (reference sequence). The CDR3 region is CASSLANAGGPLGTQYF.

This chain's CDR3 is CSAQSRSGSSYNEQFF. V is TRBV20-1 and J is TRBJ2-1. Germline V gene sequence: CDR1 DFQATT, CDR2 SNEGSKA (reference sequence). The CDR3 consists of 16 residues.

The chain joins TRBV25-1 to TRBJ2-1; TCRdb reports TRBD1, a call that lacks DNA to check it against. CDR3 size: 13 residues. Germline-derived CDR1 and CDR2 are MGHDK and SYGVNS. The CDR3 is CASYWEGGNEQFF.

The genes are TRBV3-1 and TRBJ2-2. Germline V gene sequence: CDR1 LGHDT, CDR2 YNNKEL (reference sequence). The CDR3 is 14 residues long. The CDR3 spells CASSRGGGTGELFF.

The rearrangement joins TRBV24-1 to TRBJ2-7; there is no DNA to check the TCRdb D call of TRBD1. The CDR3 length is 14 residues. Germline V CDR1 and CDR2: KGHDR, SFDVKD. The CDR3 reads CATSAARAPYEQYF.

V gene TRBV12-3 or TRBV12-4 combines with J gene TRBJ2-3; TCRdb designates TRBD1, a call that cannot be tested without DNA. The CDR3 has 14 residues. The CDR3 sequence: CASSLIGLRGTQYF.